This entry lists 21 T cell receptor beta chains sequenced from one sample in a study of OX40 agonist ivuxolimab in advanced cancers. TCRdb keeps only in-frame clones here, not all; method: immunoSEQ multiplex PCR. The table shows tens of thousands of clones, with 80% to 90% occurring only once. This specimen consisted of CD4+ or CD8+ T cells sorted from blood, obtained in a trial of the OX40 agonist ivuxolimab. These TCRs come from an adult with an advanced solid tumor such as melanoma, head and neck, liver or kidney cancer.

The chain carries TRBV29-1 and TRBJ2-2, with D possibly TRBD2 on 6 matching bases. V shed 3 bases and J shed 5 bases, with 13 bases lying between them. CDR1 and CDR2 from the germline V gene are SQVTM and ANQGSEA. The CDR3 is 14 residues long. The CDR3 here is CSVERRGWTGELFF. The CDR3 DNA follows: TGCAGCGTTGAGAGGAGGGGATGGACCGGGGAGCTGTTTTTT.

As DNA, the CDR3 is TGTGCCAGCAACCGCCCCCCCGCTGGGGCCCAGTACTTC. Protein: CASNRPPAGAQYF. The chain uses TRBV28 and TRBJ2-5; no firm D call. Germline lookup yields CDR1 MDHEN and CDR2 SYDVKM. V lost 7 bases to trimming and J lost 9 bases, with 18 bases between them. CDR3 length: 13 amino acids. Looking up the rest from reference TRBV28 and TRBJ2-5 gives the full variable domain: DVKVTQSSRYLVKRTGEKVFLECVQDMDHENMFWYRQDPGLGLRLIYFSYDVKMKEKGDIPEGYSVSREKKERFSLILESASTNQTSMYLCASNRPPAGAQYFGPGTRLLVL.

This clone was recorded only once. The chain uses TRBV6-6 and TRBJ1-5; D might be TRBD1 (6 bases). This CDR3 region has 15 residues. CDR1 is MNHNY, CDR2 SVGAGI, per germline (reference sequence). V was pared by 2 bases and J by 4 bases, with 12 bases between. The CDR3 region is CASSYADRQNQPQHF. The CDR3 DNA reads TGTGCCAGCAGTTACGCCGACAGGCAAAATCAGCCCCAGCATTTT.

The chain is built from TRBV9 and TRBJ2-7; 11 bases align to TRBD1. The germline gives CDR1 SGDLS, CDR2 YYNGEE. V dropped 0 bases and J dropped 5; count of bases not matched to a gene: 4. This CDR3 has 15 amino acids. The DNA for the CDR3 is TGTGCCAGCAGCGTAGGGACAGGGGGCGCGAACGAGCAGTACTTC. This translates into CASSVGTGGANEQYF.

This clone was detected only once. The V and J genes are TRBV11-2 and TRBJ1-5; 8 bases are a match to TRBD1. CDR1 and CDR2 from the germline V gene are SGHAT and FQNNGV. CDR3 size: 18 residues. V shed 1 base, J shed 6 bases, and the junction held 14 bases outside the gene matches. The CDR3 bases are TGTGCCAGCAGCTTAGGTCGAGTAGGACAGGGCGGCCTTCAGCCCCAGCATTTT. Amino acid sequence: CASSLGRVGQGGLQPQHF.

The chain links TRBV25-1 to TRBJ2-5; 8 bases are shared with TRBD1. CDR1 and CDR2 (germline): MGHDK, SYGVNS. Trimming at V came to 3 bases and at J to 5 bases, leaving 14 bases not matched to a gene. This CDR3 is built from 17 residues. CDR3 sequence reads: CASSDTRGRGRGETQYF. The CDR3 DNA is TGTGCCAGCAGTGATACCCGGGGCAGGGGGCGCGGGGAGACCCAGTACTTC.

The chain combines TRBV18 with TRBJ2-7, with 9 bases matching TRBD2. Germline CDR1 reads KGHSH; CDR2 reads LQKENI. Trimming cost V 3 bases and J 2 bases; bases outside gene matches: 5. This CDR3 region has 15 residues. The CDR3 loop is CASSPGLAGTYEQYF. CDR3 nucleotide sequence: TGTGCCAGCTCACCGGGGCTAGCGGGGACCTACGAGCAGTACTTC.

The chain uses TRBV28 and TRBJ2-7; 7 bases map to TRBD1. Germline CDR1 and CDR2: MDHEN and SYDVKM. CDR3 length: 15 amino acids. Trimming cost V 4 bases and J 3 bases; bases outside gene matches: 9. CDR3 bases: TGTGCCAGCAGTTCCGCCGTCGACAGGGTCTACGAGCAGTACTTC. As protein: CASSSAVDRVYEQYF. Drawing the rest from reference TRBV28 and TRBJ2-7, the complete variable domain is DVKVTQSSRYLVKRTGEKVFLECVQDMDHENMFWYRQDPGLGLRLIYFSYDVKMKEKGDIPEGYSVSREKKERFSLILESASTNQTSMYLCASSSAVDRVYEQYFGPGTRLTVT.

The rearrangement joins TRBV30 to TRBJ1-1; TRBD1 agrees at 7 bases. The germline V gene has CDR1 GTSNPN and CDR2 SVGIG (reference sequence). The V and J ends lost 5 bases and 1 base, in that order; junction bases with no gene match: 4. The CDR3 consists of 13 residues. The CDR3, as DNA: TGTGCCTGGGGTCGGACAGGGAACACTGAAGCTTTCTTT. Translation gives CAWGRTGNTEAFF.

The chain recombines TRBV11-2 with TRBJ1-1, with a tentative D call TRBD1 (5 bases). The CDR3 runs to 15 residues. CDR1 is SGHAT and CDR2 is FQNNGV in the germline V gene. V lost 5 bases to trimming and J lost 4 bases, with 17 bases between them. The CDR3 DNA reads TGTGCCAGCAGCCCATCGAGGGGAGTCGGCACTGAAGCTTTCTTT. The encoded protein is CASSPSRGVGTEAFF.

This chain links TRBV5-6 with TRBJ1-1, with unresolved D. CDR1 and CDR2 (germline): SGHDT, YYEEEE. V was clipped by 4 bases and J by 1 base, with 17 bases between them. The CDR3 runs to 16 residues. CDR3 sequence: CASSRQPVGPNTEAFF. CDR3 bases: TGTGCCAGCAGCCGACAACCGGTTGGGCCGAACACTGAAGCTTTCTTT.

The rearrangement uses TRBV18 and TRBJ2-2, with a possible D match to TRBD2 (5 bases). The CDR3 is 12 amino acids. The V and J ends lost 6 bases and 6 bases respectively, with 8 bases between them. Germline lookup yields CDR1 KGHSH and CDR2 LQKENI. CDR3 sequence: CASSAGPGELFF. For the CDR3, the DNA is TGTGCCAGCTCCGCGGGCCCCGGGGAGCTGTTTTTT.

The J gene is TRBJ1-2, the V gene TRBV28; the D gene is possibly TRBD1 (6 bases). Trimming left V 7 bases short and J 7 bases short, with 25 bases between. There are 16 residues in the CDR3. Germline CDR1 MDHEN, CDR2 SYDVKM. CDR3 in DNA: TGTGCCAGCACACTAAACTTGGGGGCCCATCGGGGTGGCTACACCTTC. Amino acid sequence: CASTLNLGAHRGGYTF.

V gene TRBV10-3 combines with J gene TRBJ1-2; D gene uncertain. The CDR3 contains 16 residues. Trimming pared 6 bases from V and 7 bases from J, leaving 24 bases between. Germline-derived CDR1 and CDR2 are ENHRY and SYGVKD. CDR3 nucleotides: TGTGCCATCAGCCATGGCGTGGATAGATTTATAGGTGGCTACACCTTC. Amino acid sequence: CAISHGVDRFIGGYTF.

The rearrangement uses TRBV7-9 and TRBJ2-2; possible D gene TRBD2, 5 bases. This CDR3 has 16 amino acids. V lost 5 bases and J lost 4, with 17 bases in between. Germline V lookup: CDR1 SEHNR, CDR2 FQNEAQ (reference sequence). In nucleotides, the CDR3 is TGTGCCAGCAGCCCGCCAAGTAGCGACGGCACCGGGGAGCTGTTTTTT. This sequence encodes CASSPPSSDGTGELFF.

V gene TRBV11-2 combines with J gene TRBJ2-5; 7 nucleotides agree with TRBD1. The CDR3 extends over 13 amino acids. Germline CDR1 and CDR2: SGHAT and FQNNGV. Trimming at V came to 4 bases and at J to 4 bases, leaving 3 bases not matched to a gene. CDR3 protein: CASSWDSRETQYF. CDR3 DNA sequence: TGTGCCAGCAGCTGGGACAGTAGAGAGACCCAGTACTTC.

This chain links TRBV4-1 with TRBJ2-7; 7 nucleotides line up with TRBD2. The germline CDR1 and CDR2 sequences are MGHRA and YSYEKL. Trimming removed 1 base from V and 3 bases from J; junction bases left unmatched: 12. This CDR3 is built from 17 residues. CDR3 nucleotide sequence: TGCGCCAGCAGCCAAGGGGGGGGAGGTGTTCTAGGCTACGAGCAGTACTTC. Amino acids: CASSQGGGGVLGYEQYF.

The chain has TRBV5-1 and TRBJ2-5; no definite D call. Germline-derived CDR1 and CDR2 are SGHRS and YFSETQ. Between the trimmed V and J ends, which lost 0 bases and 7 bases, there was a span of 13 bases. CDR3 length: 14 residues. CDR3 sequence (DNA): TGCGCCAGCAGCTTGGAGACCCCATTTGGGACCCAGTACTTC. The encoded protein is CASSLETPFGTQYF.

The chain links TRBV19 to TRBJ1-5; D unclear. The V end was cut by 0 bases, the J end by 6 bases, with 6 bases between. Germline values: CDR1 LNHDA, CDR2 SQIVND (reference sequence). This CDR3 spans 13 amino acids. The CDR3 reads CASSIDLTQPQHF. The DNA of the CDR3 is TGTGCCAGTAGTATAGATCTTACTCAGCCCCAGCATTTT.

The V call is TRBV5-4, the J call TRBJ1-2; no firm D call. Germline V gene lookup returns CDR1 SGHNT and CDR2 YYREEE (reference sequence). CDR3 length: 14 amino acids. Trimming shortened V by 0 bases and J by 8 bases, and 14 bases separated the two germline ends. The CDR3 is CASSLEDRGTGYTF. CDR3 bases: TGTGCCAGCAGCTTGGAGGATCGAGGCACGGGCTACACCTTC. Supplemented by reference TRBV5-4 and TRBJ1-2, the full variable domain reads ETGVTQSPTHLIKTRGQQVTLRCSSQSGHNTVSWYQQALGQGPQFIFQYYREEENGRGNFPPRFSGLQFPNYSSELNVNALELDDSALYLCASSLEDRGTGYTFGSGTRLTVV.

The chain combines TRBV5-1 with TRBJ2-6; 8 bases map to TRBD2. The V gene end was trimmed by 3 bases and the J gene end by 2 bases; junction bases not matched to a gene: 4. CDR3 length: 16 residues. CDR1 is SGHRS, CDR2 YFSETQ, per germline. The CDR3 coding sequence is TGCGCCAGCAGCTCCAGCGGGAGAGCTGGGGCCAACGTCCTGACTTTC. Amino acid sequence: CASSSSGRAGANVLTF.